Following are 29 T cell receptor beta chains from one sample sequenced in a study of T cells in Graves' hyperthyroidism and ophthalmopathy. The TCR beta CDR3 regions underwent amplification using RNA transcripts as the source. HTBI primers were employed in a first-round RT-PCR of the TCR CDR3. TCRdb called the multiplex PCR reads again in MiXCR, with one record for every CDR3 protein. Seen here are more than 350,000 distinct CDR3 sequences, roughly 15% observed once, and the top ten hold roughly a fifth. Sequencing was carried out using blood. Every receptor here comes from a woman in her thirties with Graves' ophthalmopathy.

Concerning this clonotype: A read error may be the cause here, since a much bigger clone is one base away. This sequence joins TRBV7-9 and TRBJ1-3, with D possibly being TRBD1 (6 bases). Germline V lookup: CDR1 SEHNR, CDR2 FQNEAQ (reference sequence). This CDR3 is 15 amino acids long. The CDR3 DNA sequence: TGTGCCAGCAGGCCCAGGGGTTTCTCTGGAAACACCATACATTTT. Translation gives CASRPRGFSGNTIHF.

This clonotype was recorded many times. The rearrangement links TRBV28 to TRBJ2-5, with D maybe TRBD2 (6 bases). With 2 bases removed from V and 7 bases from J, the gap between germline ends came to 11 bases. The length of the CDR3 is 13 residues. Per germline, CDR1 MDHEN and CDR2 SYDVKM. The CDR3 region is CASSLGGTGTQYF. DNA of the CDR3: TGTGCCAGCAGTTTAGGGGGGACGGGGACCCAGTACTTC.

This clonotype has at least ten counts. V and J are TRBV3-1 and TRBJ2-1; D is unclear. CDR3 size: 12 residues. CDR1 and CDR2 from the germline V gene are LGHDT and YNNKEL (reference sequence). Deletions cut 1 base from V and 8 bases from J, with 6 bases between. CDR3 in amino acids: CASSQVAYEQFF. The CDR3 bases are TGTGCCAGCAGCCAAGTTGCGTATGAGCAGTTCTTC.

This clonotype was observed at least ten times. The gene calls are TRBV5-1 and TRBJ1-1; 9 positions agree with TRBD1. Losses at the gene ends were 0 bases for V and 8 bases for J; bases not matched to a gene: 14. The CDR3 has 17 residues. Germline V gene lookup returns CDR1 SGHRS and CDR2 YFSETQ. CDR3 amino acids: CASSLAEDRGRGAEAFF. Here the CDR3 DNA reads TGCGCCAGCAGCTTGGCTGAGGACAGGGGCCGGGGGGCCGAAGCTTTCTTT.

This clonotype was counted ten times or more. The CDR3 DNA follows: TGTGCCAGCAGTTCCCCTGGCGGGAATTACTACGAGCAGTACTTC. Translation gives CASSSPGGNYYEQYF. This chain links TRBV12-3 or TRBV12-4 with TRBJ2-7; D perhaps matches TRBD2 (6 bases). The V end was cut by 4 bases, the J end by 3 bases, with 16 bases between. There are 15 residues in the CDR3.

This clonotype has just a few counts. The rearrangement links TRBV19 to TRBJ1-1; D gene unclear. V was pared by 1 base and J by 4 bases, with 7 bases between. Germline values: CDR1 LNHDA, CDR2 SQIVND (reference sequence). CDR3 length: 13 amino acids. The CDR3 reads CASSIGGSTEAFF. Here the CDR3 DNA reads TGTGCCAGTAGTATAGGCGGCAGCACTGAAGCTTTCTTT.

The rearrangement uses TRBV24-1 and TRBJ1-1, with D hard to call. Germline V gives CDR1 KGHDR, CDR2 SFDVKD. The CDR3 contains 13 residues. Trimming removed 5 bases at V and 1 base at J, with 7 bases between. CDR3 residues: CATSGRGNTEAFF. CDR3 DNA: TGTGCCACCAGTGGCCGAGGGAACACTGAAGCTTTCTTT.

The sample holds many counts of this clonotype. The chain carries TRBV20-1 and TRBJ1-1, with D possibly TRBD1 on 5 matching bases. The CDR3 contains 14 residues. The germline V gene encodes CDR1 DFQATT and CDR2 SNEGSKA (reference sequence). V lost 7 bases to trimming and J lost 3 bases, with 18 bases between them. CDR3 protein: CSGQSEGQDTEAFF. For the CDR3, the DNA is TGCAGTGGCCAATCGGAGGGGCAGGACACTGAAGCTTTCTTT.

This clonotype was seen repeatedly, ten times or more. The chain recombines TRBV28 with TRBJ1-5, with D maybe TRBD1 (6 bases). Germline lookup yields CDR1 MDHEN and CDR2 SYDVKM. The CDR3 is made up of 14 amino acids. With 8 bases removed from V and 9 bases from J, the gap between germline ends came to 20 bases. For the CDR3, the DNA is TGTGCCAGCGGGGGCCTAACCCGAGGCCCGCCCCAGCATTTT. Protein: CASGGLTRGPPQHF. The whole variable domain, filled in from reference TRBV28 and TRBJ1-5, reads DVKVTQSSRYLVKRTGEKVFLECVQDMDHENMFWYRQDPGLGLRLIYFSYDVKMKEKGDIPEGYSVSREKKERFSLILESASTNQTSMYLCASGGLTRGPPQHFGDGTRLSIL.

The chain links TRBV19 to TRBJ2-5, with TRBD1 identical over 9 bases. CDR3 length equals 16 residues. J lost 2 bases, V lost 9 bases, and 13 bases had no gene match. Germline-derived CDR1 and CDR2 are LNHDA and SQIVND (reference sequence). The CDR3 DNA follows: TGTGCCAGCAAGAGTACACAGGGGGCTAAACAAGAGACCCAGTACTTC. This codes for CASKSTQGAKQETQYF.

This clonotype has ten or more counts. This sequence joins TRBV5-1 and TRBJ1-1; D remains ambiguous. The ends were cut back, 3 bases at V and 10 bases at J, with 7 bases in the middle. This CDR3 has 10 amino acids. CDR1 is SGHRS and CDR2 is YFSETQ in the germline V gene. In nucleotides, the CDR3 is TGCGCCAGCAGCTCAGGAGGAGCTTTCTTT. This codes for CASSSGGAFF.

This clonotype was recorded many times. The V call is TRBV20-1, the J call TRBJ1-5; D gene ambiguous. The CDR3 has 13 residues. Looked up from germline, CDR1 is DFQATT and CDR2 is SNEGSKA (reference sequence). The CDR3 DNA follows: TGCAGCGCCCTTAGCCGGCTGAATCAGCCCCAGCATTTT. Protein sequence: CSALSRLNQPQHF.

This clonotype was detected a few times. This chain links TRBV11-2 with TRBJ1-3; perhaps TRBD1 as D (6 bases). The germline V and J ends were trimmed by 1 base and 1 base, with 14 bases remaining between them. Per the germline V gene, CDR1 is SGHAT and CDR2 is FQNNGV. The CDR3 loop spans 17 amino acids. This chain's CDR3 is CASSLGLRGLSGNTIYF. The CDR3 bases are TGTGCCAGCAGCTTAGGTCTCCGGGGGCTTTCTGGAAACACCATATATTTT.

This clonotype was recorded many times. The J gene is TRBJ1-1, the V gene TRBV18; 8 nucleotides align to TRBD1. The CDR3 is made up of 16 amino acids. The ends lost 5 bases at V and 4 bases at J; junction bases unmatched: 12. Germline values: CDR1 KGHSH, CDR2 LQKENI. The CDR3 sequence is CASSIGQGGVGTEAFF. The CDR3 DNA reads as TGTGCCAGCTCAATCGGACAGGGCGGGGTAGGCACTGAAGCTTTCTTT.

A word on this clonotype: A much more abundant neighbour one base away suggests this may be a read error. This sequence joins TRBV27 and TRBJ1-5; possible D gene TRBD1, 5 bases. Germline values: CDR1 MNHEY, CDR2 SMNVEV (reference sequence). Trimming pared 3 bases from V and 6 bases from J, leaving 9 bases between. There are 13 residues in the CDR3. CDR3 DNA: TGTGCCAGCAGTTTCTACAGGAGTCAGCCCCAGCATTTT. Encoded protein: CASSFYRSQPQHF.

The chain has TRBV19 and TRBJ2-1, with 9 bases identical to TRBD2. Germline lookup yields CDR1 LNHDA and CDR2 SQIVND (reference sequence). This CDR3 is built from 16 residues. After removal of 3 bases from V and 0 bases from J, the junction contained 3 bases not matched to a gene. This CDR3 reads CASSIASGVSYNEQFF. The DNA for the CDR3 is TGTGCCAGTAGTATTGCTAGCGGGGTCTCCTACAATGAGCAGTTCTTC.

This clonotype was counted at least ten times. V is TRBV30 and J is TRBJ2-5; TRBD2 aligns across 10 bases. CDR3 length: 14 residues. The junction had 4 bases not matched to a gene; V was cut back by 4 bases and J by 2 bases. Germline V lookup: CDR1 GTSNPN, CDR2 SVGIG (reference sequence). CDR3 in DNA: TGTGCCTGGACTAGCGGGGGCGTACAAGAGACCCAGTACTTC. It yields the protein CAWTSGGVQETQYF.

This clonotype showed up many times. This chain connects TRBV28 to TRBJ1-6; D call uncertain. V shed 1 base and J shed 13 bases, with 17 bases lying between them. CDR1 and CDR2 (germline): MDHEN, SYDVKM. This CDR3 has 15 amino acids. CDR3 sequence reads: CASSLFRLGGSPLHF. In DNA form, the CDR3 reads TGTGCCAGCAGTTTATTCAGGTTGGGAGGGAGTCCCCTCCACTTT. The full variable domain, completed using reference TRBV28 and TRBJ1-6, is DVKVTQSSRYLVKRTGEKVFLECVQDMDHENMFWYRQDPGLGLRLIYFSYDVKMKEKGDIPEGYSVSREKKERFSLILESASTNQTSMYLCASSLFRLGGSPLHFGNGTRLTVT.

The CDR3 loop is CASTLSGLNTEAFF. Here the CDR3 DNA reads TGTGCCAGCACCCTATCGGGGCTGAACACTGAAGCTTTCTTT. The chain couples TRBV14 to TRBJ1-1; tentatively, D is TRBD1 (5 bases). V dropped 7 bases and J dropped 0 bases, with 12 bases sitting between them. From germline, CDR1 is SGHDN and CDR2 FVKESK. This CDR3 is 14 amino acids long.

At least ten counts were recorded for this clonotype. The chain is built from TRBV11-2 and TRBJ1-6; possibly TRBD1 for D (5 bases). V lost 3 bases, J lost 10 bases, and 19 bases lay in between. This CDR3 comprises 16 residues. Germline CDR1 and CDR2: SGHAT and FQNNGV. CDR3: CASSLGLGLGRSPLHF. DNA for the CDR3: TGTGCCAGCAGCTTGGGCCTGGGGTTGGGGCGCTCACCCCTCCACTTT.

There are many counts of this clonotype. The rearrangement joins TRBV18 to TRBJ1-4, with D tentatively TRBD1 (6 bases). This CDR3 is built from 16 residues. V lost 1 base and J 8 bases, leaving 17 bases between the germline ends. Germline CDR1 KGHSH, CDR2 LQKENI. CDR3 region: CASSPRAQGIEEKLFF. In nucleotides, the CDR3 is TGTGCCAGCTCACCACGGGCCCAGGGGATAGAGGAAAAACTGTTTTTT.

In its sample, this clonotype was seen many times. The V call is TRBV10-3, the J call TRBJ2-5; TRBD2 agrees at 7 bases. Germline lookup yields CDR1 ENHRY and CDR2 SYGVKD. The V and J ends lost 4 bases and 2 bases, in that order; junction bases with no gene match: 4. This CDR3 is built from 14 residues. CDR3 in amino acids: CAISVGLEQETQYF. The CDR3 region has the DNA TGTGCCATCAGTGTCGGACTAGAACAAGAGACCCAGTACTTC.

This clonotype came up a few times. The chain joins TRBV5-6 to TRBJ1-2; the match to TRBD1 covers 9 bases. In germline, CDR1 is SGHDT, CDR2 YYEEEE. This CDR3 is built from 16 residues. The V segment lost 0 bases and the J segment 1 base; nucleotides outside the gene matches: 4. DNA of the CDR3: TGTGCCAGCAGCTTGGCGGGACAGGGTCGTAACTATGGCTACACCTTC. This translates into CASSLAGQGRNYGYTF.

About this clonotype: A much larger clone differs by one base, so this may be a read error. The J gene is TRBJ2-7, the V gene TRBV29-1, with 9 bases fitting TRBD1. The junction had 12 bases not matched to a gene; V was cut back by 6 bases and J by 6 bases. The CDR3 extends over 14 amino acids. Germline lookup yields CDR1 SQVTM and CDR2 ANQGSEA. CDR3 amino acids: CSVDVRTGVLEQYF. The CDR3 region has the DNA TGCAGCGTAGACGTTAGGACAGGGGTTCTCGAGCAGTACTTC.

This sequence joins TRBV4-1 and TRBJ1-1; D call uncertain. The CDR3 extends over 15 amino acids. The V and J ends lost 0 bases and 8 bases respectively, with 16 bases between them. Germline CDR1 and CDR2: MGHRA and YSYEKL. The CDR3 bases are TGCGCCAGCAGCCAAGATTTTTTAAGTACTAGAGAAGCTTTCTTT. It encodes CASSQDFLSTREAFF.

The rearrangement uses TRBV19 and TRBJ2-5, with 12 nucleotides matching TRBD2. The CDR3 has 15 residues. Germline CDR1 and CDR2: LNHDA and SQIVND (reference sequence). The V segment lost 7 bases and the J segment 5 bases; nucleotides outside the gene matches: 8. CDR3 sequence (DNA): TGTGCCAGTACCGACCTAGCGGGGGGGGTCGAGACCCAGTACTTC. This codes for CASTDLAGGVETQYF.

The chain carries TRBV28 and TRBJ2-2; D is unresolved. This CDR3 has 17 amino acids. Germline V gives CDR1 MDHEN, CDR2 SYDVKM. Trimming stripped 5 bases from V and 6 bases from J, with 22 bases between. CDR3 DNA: TGTGCCAGCAGTCCCACCCGCCGGAGTGGTCTGGCCGGGGAGCTGTTTTTT. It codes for CASSPTRRSGLAGELFF.

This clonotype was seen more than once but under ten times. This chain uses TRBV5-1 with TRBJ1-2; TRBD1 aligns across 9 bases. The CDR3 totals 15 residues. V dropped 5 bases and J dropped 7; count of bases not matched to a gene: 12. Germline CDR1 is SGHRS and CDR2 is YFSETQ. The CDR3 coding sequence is TGCGCCAGCAGTTCTAATACCGGGACAGGGATTGGCTACACCTTC. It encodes CASSSNTGTGIGYTF.

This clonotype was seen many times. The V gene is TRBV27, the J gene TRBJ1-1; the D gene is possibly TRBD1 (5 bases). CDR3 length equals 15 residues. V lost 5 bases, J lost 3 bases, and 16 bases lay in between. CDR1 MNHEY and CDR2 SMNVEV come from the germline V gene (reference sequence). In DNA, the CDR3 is TGTGCCAGCAGTCCCCTTCGGGGGGTGCACACTGAAGCTTTCTTT. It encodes CASSPLRGVHTEAFF.